These 30 T cell receptor beta chains share one sample of origin, sequenced in a study of shared clonotypes between healthy human individuals. The data were produced by immunoSEQ multiplex PCR, yet TCRdb's version contains in-frame clones alone and is incomplete. The sample carries hundreds of thousands of clones, almost 97% recorded once. The material sequenced was naive CD4+ T cells sorted from blood. Indicated subset: CD45RA+ positively selected. The receptors stem from a woman in her 30s in good health.

The V gene is TRBV6-1, the J gene TRBJ1-2; D remains unclear. This CDR3 has 14 residues. The V gene lost 8 bases and the J gene lost 3 bases, with 16 bases spanning the gap. In germline, CDR1 is MNHNS, CDR2 SASEGT. The CDR3 reads CASRFIREDYGYTF. The DNA of the CDR3 is TGTGCCAGCCGGTTTATTCGGGAAGACTATGGCTACACCTTC.

The chain uses TRBV7-1 and TRBJ1-1; possibly TRBD1 for D (5 bases). TRBV7-1 is an ORF for which the function is uncertain. V gave up 4 bases and J gave up 2 bases, with 14 bases separating them. The CDR3 is 15 residues long. This CDR3 is CASSWGSARNTEAFF. CDR3 in DNA: TGTGCCAGCAGCTGGGGCAGTGCTCGAAACACTGAAGCTTTCTTT.

The chain uses TRBV18 and TRBJ1-4; no reliable D call. The CDR3 sequence is 13 residues long. Germline CDR1 reads KGHSH; CDR2 reads LQKENI. V was cut by 2 bases and J by 3 bases, with 4 bases left in between. In DNA form, the CDR3 reads TGTGCCAGCTCACCAGGAGCTAATGAAAAACTGTTTTTT. This translates into CASSPGANEKLFF. The entire variable domain, with the rest obtained from reference TRBV18 and TRBJ1-4, is as follows: NAGVMQNPRHLVRRRGQEARLRCSPMKGHSHVYWYRQLPEEGLKFMVYLQKENIIDESGMPKERFSAEFPKEGPSILRIQQVVRGDSAAYFCASSPGANEKLFFGSGTQLSVL.

The rearrangement joins TRBV28 to TRBJ2-7; unclear D gene. Germline lookup yields CDR1 MDHEN and CDR2 SYDVKM. Trimming took off 5 bases at V and 0 bases at J, with 14 bases between the two ends. The CDR3 loop spans 15 amino acids. The CDR3 DNA reads TGTGCCAGCAGTGCTTGGCGCTCAAGCTCCTACGAGCAGTACTTC. It codes for CASSAWRSSSYEQYF.

In the case of this clone: Other nucleotide sequences from this sample produce the same CDR3. The rearrangement uses TRBV28 and TRBJ2-1; 8 nucleotides match TRBD1. Per the germline V gene, CDR1 is MDHEN and CDR2 is SYDVKM. The V segment lost 4 bases and the J segment 4 bases; nucleotides outside the gene matches: 6. The CDR3 spans 15 residues. The CDR3 is CASSSPGQGYNEQFF. As DNA, the CDR3 is TGTGCCAGCAGTTCTCCCGGACAGGGTTACAATGAGCAGTTCTTC.

This clone has just one count. The chain links TRBV15 to TRBJ2-7, with 11 bases aligning to TRBD2. With V trimmed by 1 base and J by 3 bases, 5 bases remained unmatched. The length of the CDR3 is 16 residues. The V gene's germline CDR1 is LNHNV and CDR2 YYDKDF (reference sequence). The CDR3 bases are TGTGCCACCAGCAGAGGCGTTAGCGGGAGGGACTACGAGCAGTACTTC. It codes for CATSRGVSGRDYEQYF.

This rearrangement joins TRBV7-9 to TRBJ1-4; D is ambiguous. CDR1 is SEHNR and CDR2 is FQNEAQ in the germline V gene (reference sequence). Trimming took off 0 bases at V and 7 bases at J, with 9 bases between the two ends. This CDR3 region has 14 residues. The CDR3 region is CASSLAGLGEKLFF. CDR3 nucleotides: TGTGCCAGCAGCTTAGCAGGGTTAGGTGAAAAACTGTTTTTT.

The chain links TRBV29-1 to TRBJ2-7; TRBD2 agrees at 11 bases. J gave up 2 bases and V 6 bases, and 6 bases lay outside the gene matches. The CDR3 is 14 residues long. In germline, CDR1 is SQVTM, CDR2 ANQGSEA. CDR3 loop: CSVRGLADAYEQYF. For the CDR3, the DNA is TGCAGCGTAAGGGGACTAGCGGATGCCTACGAGCAGTACTTC.

The rearrangement joins TRBV7-3 to TRBJ2-3, with D perhaps assigned TRBD1 or TRBD2 (5 bases each). The germline V gene has CDR1 SGHTA and CDR2 FQGTGA. The V gene lost 4 bases and the J gene lost 1 base, with 9 bases spanning the gap. The CDR3 extends over 14 amino acids. The CDR3, as DNA: TGTGCCAGCAGCTCGGGACGGGGCACAGATACGCAGTATTTT. Translated: CASSSGRGTDTQYF.

The chain joins TRBV4-1 to TRBJ2-7; the match to TRBD2 covers 7 bases. Germline CDR1 MGHRA, CDR2 YSYEKL. V dropped 2 bases and J dropped 0; count of bases not matched to a gene: 13. The length of the CDR3 is 18 residues. CDR3 sequence: CASSQRHLSSGDSYEQYF. Written as DNA, the CDR3 is TGCGCCAGCAGCCAAAGGCATTTATCCAGCGGGGACTCCTACGAGCAGTACTTC.

The chain employs TRBV14 and TRBJ2-7, with D perhaps TRBD1 (6 bases). Per germline, CDR1 SGHDN and CDR2 FVKESK. The V end was cut by 3 bases, the J end by 0 bases, with 9 bases between. The CDR3 has 14 amino acids. The CDR3 bases are TGTGCCAGCAGCCACCGGGACAACTCCTACGAGCAGTACTTC. Translation: CASSHRDNSYEQYF.

This clone has more than one count but fewer than ten. The chain links TRBV29-1 to TRBJ1-1; unclear D gene. CDR3 size: 12 residues. Trimming removed 7 bases at V and 5 bases at J, with 14 bases between. Per germline, CDR1 SQVTM and CDR2 ANQGSEA. CDR3 loop: CSAAGRRTEAFF. The CDR3 nucleotides are TGCAGCGCCGCCGGTCGGCGGACTGAAGCTTTCTTT.

The chain recombines TRBV6-5 with TRBJ2-5, with D unclear. The V gene lost 3 bases and the J gene lost 9 bases, with 8 bases spanning the gap. The CDR3 totals 11 residues. Germline V gives CDR1 MNHEY, CDR2 SVGAGI. The CDR3 loop reads CASSYALSQYF. CDR3 bases: TGTGCCAGCAGTTATGCGCTGTCCCAGTACTTC.

The rearrangement joins TRBV19 to TRBJ1-5; tentative D call: TRBD1 (5 bases). Germline V CDR1 and CDR2: LNHDA, SQIVND (reference sequence). V was pared by 5 bases and J by 4 bases, with 15 bases between. This CDR3 contains 15 residues. CDR3 sequence (DNA): TGTGCCAGTAGTCCTCCCGGGGGGATAAATCAGCCCCAGCATTTT. Protein sequence: CASSPPGGINQPQHF.

In its sample, this clone was seen once. The V call is TRBV7-2, the J call TRBJ1-5, with a possible D match to TRBD1 (6 bases). The germline V gene encodes CDR1 SGHTA and CDR2 FQGNSA. Trimming took off 7 bases at V and 5 bases at J, with 18 bases between the two ends. The length of the CDR3 is 15 residues. As DNA, the CDR3 is TGTGCCAGCAAAGTTGGCGGGGGGGGGCATCAGCCCCAGCATTTT. As protein: CASKVGGGGHQPQHF. The whole variable domain, remainder taken from reference TRBV7-2 and TRBJ1-5, is GAGVSQSPSNKVTEKGKDVELRCDPISGHTALYWYRQSLGQGLEFLIYFQGNSAPDKSGLPSDRFSAERTGGSVSTLTIQRTQQEDSAVYLCASKVGGGGHQPQHFGDGTRLSIL.

The chain combines TRBV28 with TRBJ1-6; D is ambiguous. The CDR3 extends over 12 amino acids. With 3 bases removed from V and 8 bases from J, the gap between germline ends came to 5 bases. The germline CDR1 and CDR2 sequences are MDHEN and SYDVKM. For the CDR3, the DNA is TGTGCCAGCAGTTTGCCAGATTCACCCCTCCACTTT. Translating gives CASSLPDSPLHF.

The chain recombines TRBV7-9 with TRBJ2-7, with a weak D call TRBD2 (6 bases). V was clipped by 1 base and J by 2 bases, with 12 bases between them. Germline CDR1 and CDR2: SEHNR and FQNEAQ (reference sequence). The CDR3 is made up of 15 amino acids. The CDR3 spells CASSLVGGAPYEQYF. CDR3 in DNA: TGTGCCAGCAGCTTAGTTGGCGGGGCCCCCTACGAGCAGTACTTC.

The rearrangement uses TRBV5-1 and TRBJ2-5; tentatively, D is TRBD2 (5 bases). CDR1 is SGHRS and CDR2 is YFSETQ in the germline V gene. The CDR3 contains 14 residues. V dropped 4 bases and J dropped 0 bases, with 10 bases sitting between them. This CDR3 reads CASSTSSNQETQYF. CDR3 nucleotide sequence: TGCGCCAGCAGCACCTCTAGCAACCAAGAGACCCAGTACTTC. The variable domain in full, with the rest retrieved from reference TRBV5-1 and TRBJ2-5, is KAGVTQTPRYLIKTRGQQVTLSCSPISGHRSVSWYQQTPGQGLQFLFEYFSETQRNKGNFPGRFSGRQFSNSRSEMNVSTLELGDSALYLCASSTSSNQETQYFGPGTRLLVL.

The chain couples TRBV28 to TRBJ2-3; 7 nucleotides match TRBD2. From germline, CDR1 is MDHEN and CDR2 SYDVKM. The trim removed 8 bases at V and 6 bases at J, leaving 11 bases unmatched. This CDR3 is built from 14 residues. This CDR3 is CASQSGMFVDTQYF. The CDR3 region has the DNA TGTGCCAGCCAAAGCGGGATGTTCGTTGATACGCAGTATTTT.

V is TRBV18 and J is TRBJ2-7, with D tentatively TRBD1 or TRBD2 (5 bases each). Germline CDR1 and CDR2: KGHSH and LQKENI. This CDR3 contains 14 residues. V lost 3 bases and J lost 7, with 16 bases in between. CDR3 coding DNA: TGTGCCAGCTCACCTGGGACCCACGATGGTGAGCAGTACTTC. This translates into CASSPGTHDGEQYF.

The chain carries TRBV7-2 and TRBJ1-4; weak D call: TRBD1 (5 bases). The CDR3 has 12 residues. CDR1 and CDR2 (germline): SGHTA, FQGNSA. Deletions cut 5 bases from V and 16 bases from J, with 17 bases between. For the CDR3, the DNA is TGTGCCAGCAGCACCCGAGGGGAATTGTGGTTTTTT. Amino acid sequence: CASSTRGELWFF.

V is TRBV29-1 and J is TRBJ1-1, with D tentatively TRBD1 (6 bases). CDR1 SQVTM and CDR2 ANQGSEA come from the germline V gene. V lost 6 bases, J lost 3 bases, and 17 bases lay in between. This CDR3 is 14 amino acids long. CDR3 DNA sequence: TGCAGCGTCACTGCGGGGCCAGGGGACACTGAAGCTTTCTTT. Its protein is CSVTAGPGDTEAFF.

This rearrangement joins TRBV5-5 to TRBJ2-2, with 8 bases aligning to TRBD1. The trim removed 3 bases at V and 6 bases at J, leaving 4 bases unmatched. The CDR3 consists of 14 residues. Germline loops: CDR1 SGHKS, CDR2 YYEKEE (reference sequence). CDR3 nucleotide sequence: TGTGCCAGCAGCTGGACAGGGTACCCCGGGGAGCTGTTTTTT. Translation gives CASSWTGYPGELFF.

This clone has a single count. The V gene is TRBV19, the J gene TRBJ2-7; 10 nucleotides line up with TRBD2. The CDR3 consists of 13 residues. J was trimmed by 7 bases and V by 5 bases; bases with no gene match: 5. Germline values: CDR1 LNHDA, CDR2 SQIVND (reference sequence). The CDR3 nucleotides are TGTGCCAGTAGTGTTAGCGGGAGGAATGAGCAGTACTTC. This gives the protein CASSVSGRNEQYF.

The chain joins TRBV29-1 to TRBJ1-1, with D hard to call. Germline V CDR1 and CDR2: SQVTM, ANQGSEA. CDR3 length equals 15 residues. V lost 4 bases and J 3 bases, leaving 18 bases between the germline ends. CDR3 in amino acids: CSVASSPGRYTEAFF. CDR3 nucleotide sequence: TGCAGCGTTGCCTCATCCCCGGGGAGGTACACTGAAGCTTTCTTT.

The J gene is TRBJ2-3, the V gene TRBV7-7; D may be TRBD1 (5 bases). V was trimmed by 4 bases and J by 4 bases, leaving 12 bases between them. The CDR3 loop spans 14 amino acids. The germline V gene has CDR1 SSHAT and CDR2 FNYEAQ (reference sequence). CDR3 bases: TGTGCCAGCAGCTCCGGCCAGGGTGCAGATACGCAGTATTTT. Amino acids: CASSSGQGADTQYF. The full variable domain, completed using reference TRBV7-7 and TRBJ2-3, is GAGVSQSPRYKVTKRGQDVTLRCDPISSHATLYWYQQALGQGPEFLTYFNYEAQPDKSGLPSDRFSAERPEGSISTLTIQRTEQRDSAMYRCASSSGQGADTQYFGPGTRLTVL.

V is TRBV5-1 and J is TRBJ2-7; possible D gene TRBD1, 5 bases. Trimming removed 0 bases at V and 2 bases at J, with 15 bases between. The CDR3 length is 16 residues. In germline, CDR1 is SGHRS, CDR2 YFSETQ. DNA of the CDR3: TGCGCCAGCAGCTTGGTCGCTGGGCAGGGCGCCTACGAGCAGTACTTC. Protein: CASSLVAGQGAYEQYF.

The chain is built from TRBV11-1 and TRBJ2-2, with 7 bases matching TRBD2. Per germline, CDR1 SGHAT and CDR2 FQDESV (reference sequence). CDR3 length: 17 residues. Trimming removed 0 bases from V and 1 base from J; junction bases left unmatched: 5. CDR3 protein: CASSLAGGTLNTGELFF. The CDR3 DNA reads as TGTGCCAGCAGCTTAGCGGGGGGGACCCTGAACACCGGGGAGCTGTTTTTT.

This clone was recorded only once. This chain links TRBV11-3 with TRBJ1-2; 9 nucleotides match TRBD1. Germline CDR1 is SGHNT and CDR2 is YENEEA. After removal of 1 base from V and 4 bases from J, the junction contained 10 bases not matched to a gene. The CDR3 length is 17 residues. The CDR3 here is CASSLVDRGPLVYGYTF. The CDR3, as DNA: TGTGCCAGCAGCTTAGTGGACAGGGGACCACTTGTCTATGGCTACACCTTC.

The V gene is TRBV6-5, the J gene TRBJ1-4; perhaps TRBD1 as D (5 bases). Germline CDR1 is MNHEY and CDR2 is SVGAGI. This CDR3 contains 15 residues. V was trimmed by 2 bases and J by 2 bases, leaving 9 bases between them. For the CDR3, the DNA is TGTGCCAGCAGTTACGGGGGGACGACTAATGAAAAACTGTTTTTT. Its translation: CASSYGGTTNEKLFF.